This record concerns one T cell receptor beta chain sequence. The source of the sample is a study of blood T cell repertoires in COVID-19. Germline V gives CDR1 MDHEN, CDR2 SYDVKM. The CDR3 extends over 12 amino acids. Deletions cut 8 bases from V and 1 base from J, with 9 bases between. Per the original data handling: The authors estimated nucleated cell counts from reference gene primer amplification. The assay was immunoSEQ multiplex PCR, and TCRdb's table has in-frame clones only and misses some. That table supplies the V and J calls and clone size; D and trimming were determined from the DNA. The data hold about 280,000 clones, with 89% observed a single time.

The chain recombines TRBV28 with TRBJ2-7; D call uncertain. The sample comprised peripheral blood. The source is a woman between 40 and 55 years old who had recovered from COVID-19. The CDR3 nucleotides read TGTGCCAGCTCCCCAGGATCCTACGAGCAGTACTTC. It is translated as CASSPGSYEQYF.